The 23 T cell receptor beta chains below all came from one sample that was sequenced in a study of T cell changes during pregnancy in multiple sclerosis. Some clones are missing from TCRdb's copy, which holds only in-frame ones; the method was immunoSEQ multiplex PCR. In the table there are under 75,000 clones, approximately 90% of which are singletons. The sequencing here drew on peripheral blood, taken in the third trimester of pregnancy. The receptor set was obtained from a female donor in good health, enrolled as a control in a pregnancy study.

The chain has TRBV4-2 and TRBJ2-2; D gene unclear. The CDR3 has 17 amino acids. CDR1 and CDR2 from the germline V gene are LGHNA and YNFKEQ. V shed 1 base and J shed 0 bases, with 12 bases lying between them. Here the CDR3 reads CASSQVGASANTGELFF. In nucleotides, the CDR3 is TGTGCCAGCAGCCAAGTGGGCGCCTCCGCGAACACCGGGGAGCTGTTTTTT.

The chain links TRBV7-2 to TRBJ2-5; 8 positions agree with TRBD1. J gave up 5 bases and V 0 bases, and 8 bases lay outside the gene matches. The germline V gene encodes CDR1 SGHTA and CDR2 FQGNSA. CDR3 length equals 16 residues. The CDR3 nucleotides read TGTGCCAGCAGCTTAGCGTCATCAGGGGGCGGCGAGACCCAGTACTTC. It codes for CASSLASSGGGETQYF.

This sequence joins TRBV11-2 and TRBJ2-3; D may be TRBD1 (5 bases). The CDR3 extends over 18 amino acids. Germline-derived CDR1 and CDR2 are SGHAT and FQNNGV. Deletions cut 1 base from V and 2 bases from J, with 19 bases between. CDR3 sequence: CASSLVAPTAGITDTQYF. The CDR3 DNA follows: TGTGCCAGCAGCTTAGTCGCCCCTACGGCAGGGATCACAGATACGCAGTATTTT. Together with reference TRBV11-2 and TRBJ2-3, the CDR3 gives the full variable domain: EAGVAQSPRYKIIEKRQSVAFWCNPISGHATLYWYQQILGQGPKLLIQFQNNGVVDDSQLPKDRFSAERLKGVDSTLKIQPAKLEDSAVYLCASSLVAPTAGITDTQYFGPGTRLTVL.

The chain employs TRBV6-5 and TRBJ2-3, with D possibly matching TRBD2 (6 bases). The CDR3 length is 13 residues. The V gene lost 5 bases and the J gene lost 2 bases, with 8 bases spanning the gap. The germline CDR1 and CDR2 sequences are MNHEY and SVGAGI. CDR3 sequence reads: CASSRDFTDTQYF. In DNA, the CDR3 is TGTGCCAGCAGTAGGGACTTCACAGATACGCAGTATTTT.

The V call is TRBV18, the J call TRBJ1-2, with a tentative D call TRBD1 (6 bases). Germline V gene sequence: CDR1 KGHSH, CDR2 LQKENI. CDR3 length equals 14 residues. Trimming took off 4 bases at V and 3 bases at J, with 12 bases between the two ends. The CDR3 here is CASSQNRDDYGYTF. The CDR3 DNA follows: TGTGCCAGCTCACAAAACAGGGACGACTATGGCTACACCTTC.

This clone was detected only a few times. The chain links TRBV20-1 to TRBJ1-4; no reliable D call. The CDR3 is made up of 11 amino acids. V lost 6 bases and J 6 bases, leaving 8 bases between the germline ends. In germline, CDR1 is DFQATT, CDR2 SNEGSKA (reference sequence). The CDR3 nucleotides are TGCAGTGCCCCCTCGTATGAAAAACTGTTTTTT. Translated: CSAPSYEKLFF.

The rearrangement uses TRBV6-1 and TRBJ1-3; D uncertain. Germline V gene sequence: CDR1 MNHNS, CDR2 SASEGT. CDR3 size: 16 residues. V was cut by 0 bases and J by 0 bases, with 9 bases left in between. CDR3 sequence reads: CASSEALRFSGNTIYF. DNA of the CDR3: TGTGCCAGCAGTGAAGCGCTACGGTTCTCTGGAAACACCATATATTTT.

The CDR3 loop reads CASSVGGSNQPQHF. CDR3 coding DNA: TGTGCCAGCAGCGTAGGGGGCTCTAATCAGCCCCAGCATTTT. V gene TRBV7-9 combines with J gene TRBJ1-5; 7 bases match TRBD1. The V gene's germline CDR1 is SEHNR and CDR2 FQNEAQ (reference sequence). CDR3 size: 14 residues. V lost 5 bases and J lost 4; bases outside the gene matches: 5.

V usage is TRBV6-6 and J usage is TRBJ1-5; D is undetermined. Per the germline V gene, CDR1 is MNHNY and CDR2 is SVGAGI (reference sequence). There are 14 residues in the CDR3. Trimming pared 6 bases from V and 8 bases from J, leaving 17 bases between. In DNA, the CDR3 is TGTGCCAGCAGCTCGGAACAGATTTATGAGCCCCAGCATTTT. The encoded protein is CASSSEQIYEPQHF.

The chain has TRBV7-9 and TRBJ2-2; 9 positions agree with TRBD2. Germline V CDR1 and CDR2: SEHNR, FQNEAQ (reference sequence). V lost 1 base, J lost 4 bases, and 4 bases stayed unmatched. The CDR3 is 16 residues long. CDR3 in amino acids: CASSLGERGVTGELFF. In nucleotides, the CDR3 is TGTGCCAGCAGCTTAGGGGAGCGGGGGGTCACCGGGGAGCTGTTTTTT. Full variable domain (remainder filled in from reference TRBV7-9 and TRBJ2-2): DTGVSQNPRHKITKRGQNVTFRCDPISEHNRLYWYRQTLGQGPEFLTYFQNEAQLEKSRLLSDRFSAERPKGSFSTLEIQRTEQGDSAMYLCASSLGERGVTGELFFGEGSRLTVL.

V and J are TRBV19 and TRBJ1-5, with TRBD1 matching 8 bases. Germline CDR1 is LNHDA and CDR2 is SQIVND (reference sequence). V dropped 2 bases and J dropped 2; count of bases not matched to a gene: 14. This CDR3 has 19 amino acids. CDR3 sequence (DNA): TGTGCCAGTAGTATACGGGTTCCCACAGGGGGAAGTGGCAATCAGCCCCAGCATTTT. Translated, it gives CASSIRVPTGGSGNQPQHF. Combining the CDR3 with reference TRBV19 and TRBJ1-5 gives the whole variable domain DGGITQSPKYLFRKEGQNVTLSCEQNLNHDAMYWYRQDPGQGLRLIYYSQIVNDFQKGDIAEGYSVSREKKESFPLTVTSAQKNPTAFYLCASSIRVPTGGSGNQPQHFGDGTRLSIL.

This clone has just a few counts. V and J are TRBV5-1 and TRBJ2-5, with 9 bases aligning to TRBD1. The CDR3 runs 15 residues. J gave up 5 bases and V 4 bases, and 9 bases lay outside the gene matches. The germline V gene encodes CDR1 SGHRS and CDR2 YFSETQ. CDR3 nucleotide sequence: TGCGCCAGCAGCCAATCCTCCGGACAGGGGGAGACCCAGTACTTC. This translates into CASSQSSGQGETQYF.

The chain recombines TRBV6-6 with TRBJ2-7; weak D call: TRBD2 (6 bases). In germline, CDR1 is MNHNY, CDR2 SVGAGI (reference sequence). The CDR3 length is 15 residues. Between the trimmed V and J ends, which lost 4 bases and 0 bases, there was a span of 13 bases. CDR3 bases: TGTGCCAGCAGTTCTTTCGGGGGTATCTCCTACGAGCAGTACTTC. Protein sequence: CASSSFGGISYEQYF.

This chain uses TRBV11-1 with TRBJ2-1, with D tentatively TRBD1 (5 bases). The CDR3 is 17 residues long. Trimming stripped 0 bases from V and 3 bases from J, with 15 bases between. CDR1 is SGHAT and CDR2 is FQDESV in the germline V gene (reference sequence). CDR3 in amino acids: CASSLAAQVLFYNEQFF. The CDR3 nucleotides read TGTGCCAGCAGCTTAGCGGCACAGGTGTTGTTCTACAATGAGCAGTTCTTC.

This chain connects TRBV14 to TRBJ1-4; D gene unclear. Deletions cut 4 bases from V and 2 bases from J, with 11 bases between. This CDR3 spans 15 amino acids. The germline CDR1 and CDR2 sequences are SGHDN and FVKESK. This chain's CDR3 is CASSPQRGTNEKLFF. The CDR3 nucleotides read TGTGCCAGCAGCCCCCAGAGAGGGACTAATGAAAAACTGTTTTTT.

This chain joins TRBV6-1 and TRBJ1-6; the match to TRBD1 covers 9 bases. Looked up from germline, CDR1 is MNHNS and CDR2 is SASEGT. After removal of 3 bases from V and 10 bases from J, the junction contained 10 bases not matched to a gene. The CDR3 covers 16 residues. As DNA, the CDR3 is TGTGCCAGCAGTGATGTATCGGGACAGGGATCGTCACCCCTCCACTTT. Protein sequence: CASSDVSGQGSSPLHF.

The chain has TRBV19 and TRBJ2-5; 7 bases are a match to TRBD1. With V trimmed by 6 bases and J by 4 bases, 8 bases remained unmatched. The CDR3 length is 14 residues. Germline V gene sequence: CDR1 LNHDA, CDR2 SQIVND (reference sequence). Here the CDR3 DNA reads TGTGCCAGTAGCCCCGGGACAGTCGGAGAGACCCAGTACTTC. It translates to CASSPGTVGETQYF.

The rearrangement links TRBV4-3 to TRBJ2-7; maybe TRBD1 (5 bases). CDR1 is LGHNA and CDR2 is YSLEER in the germline V gene. The V end lost 4 bases, the J end lost 0 bases, and 22 bases lay between the germline ends. This CDR3 has 18 amino acids. CDR3 protein: CASSRERLDSLPSYEQYF. The CDR3 nucleotides are TGCGCCAGCAGCCGAGAGAGACTTGACAGTCTTCCCTCCTACGAGCAGTACTTC.

The chain is built from TRBV6-5 and TRBJ2-7; the match to TRBD2 covers 10 bases. After removal of 4 bases from V and 3 bases from J, the junction contained 6 bases not matched to a gene. CDR3 size: 15 residues. The germline V gene encodes CDR1 MNHEY and CDR2 SVGAGI. CDR3 loop: CASSSERGGGYEQYF. The CDR3 nucleotides are TGTGCCAGCAGTTCCGAGCGGGGGGGAGGCTACGAGCAGTACTTC.

This chain links TRBV13 with TRBJ2-7; no reliable D call. Germline loops: CDR1 PRHDT, CDR2 FYEKMQ (reference sequence). V was clipped by 3 bases and J by 5 bases, with 8 bases between them. The CDR3 loop spans 12 amino acids. The CDR3 sequence: CASSFRGHEQYF. In DNA, the CDR3 is TGTGCCAGCAGCTTCAGAGGCCACGAGCAGTACTTC.

The gene calls are TRBV19 and TRBJ1-4, with 7 bases that match TRBD1. V shed 0 bases and J 9 bases; nucleotides not matched to a gene: 7. Germline assignment: CDR1 LNHDA and CDR2 SQIVND (reference sequence). The CDR3 is 15 residues long. DNA of the CDR3: TGTGCCAGTAGTATAGATCGGGCAGGGGGAAAAAAACTGTTTTTT. It yields the protein CASSIDRAGGKKLFF.

The chain is built from TRBV19 and TRBJ1-2; 9 nucleotides align to TRBD1. The V segment lost 9 bases and the J segment 4 bases; nucleotides outside the gene matches: 9. Germline loops: CDR1 LNHDA, CDR2 SQIVND (reference sequence). The CDR3 length is 14 residues. The CDR3 DNA is TGTGCCAGCGCTGACAGGGGGACTTTCTATGGCTACACCTTC. The encoded protein is CASADRGTFYGYTF.

The chain combines TRBV5-4 with TRBJ2-7; TRBD1 matches at 7 bases. J gave up 2 bases and V 4 bases, and 6 bases lay outside the gene matches. The CDR3 sequence is 14 residues long. Per germline, CDR1 SGHNT and CDR2 YYREEE (reference sequence). CDR3 DNA: TGTGCCAGCAGCCCTGACAGGGACCCCTACGAGCAGTACTTC. Its translation is CASSPDRDPYEQYF.